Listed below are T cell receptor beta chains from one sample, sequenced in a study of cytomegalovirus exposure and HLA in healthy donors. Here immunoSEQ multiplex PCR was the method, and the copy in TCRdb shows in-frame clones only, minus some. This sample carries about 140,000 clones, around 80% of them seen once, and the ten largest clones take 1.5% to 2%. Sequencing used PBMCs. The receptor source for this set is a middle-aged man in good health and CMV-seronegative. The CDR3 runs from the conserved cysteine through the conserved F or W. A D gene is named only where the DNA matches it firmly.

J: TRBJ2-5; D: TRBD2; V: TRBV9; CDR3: CASSVAMSSGGQETQYF
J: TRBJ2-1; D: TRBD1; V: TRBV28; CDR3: CASTHRGPGNEQFF
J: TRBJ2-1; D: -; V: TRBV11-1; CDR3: CATSPDSYNEQFF
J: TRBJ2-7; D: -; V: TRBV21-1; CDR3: CASSTTRGSYEQYF
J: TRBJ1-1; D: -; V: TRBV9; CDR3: CASSVGIGGTEAFF
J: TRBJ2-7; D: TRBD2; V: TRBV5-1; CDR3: CASSLVLAETTYEQYF
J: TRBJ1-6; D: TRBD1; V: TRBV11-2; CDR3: CASSLKGADNSPLHF
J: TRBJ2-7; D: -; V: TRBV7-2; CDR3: CASSVSSHALEQYF
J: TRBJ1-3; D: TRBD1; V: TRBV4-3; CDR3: CASSQDATGGYSGNTIYF
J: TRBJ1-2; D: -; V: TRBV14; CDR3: CASSQRSGGTNYGYTF
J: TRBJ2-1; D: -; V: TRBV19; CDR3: CASSRGLGSQFF
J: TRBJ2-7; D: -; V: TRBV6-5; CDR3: CASSARIGEQYF
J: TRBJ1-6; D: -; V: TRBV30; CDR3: CAWSVRGGSQGNSPLHF
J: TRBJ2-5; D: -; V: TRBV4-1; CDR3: CASSQDSGSLETQYF
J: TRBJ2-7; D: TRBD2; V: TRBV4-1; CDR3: CASSYGGGPGGVSYEQYF
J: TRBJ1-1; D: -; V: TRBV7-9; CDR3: CASSPTIVQGGEAFF
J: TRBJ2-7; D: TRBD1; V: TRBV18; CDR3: CASSPTQLGQGKGEQYF
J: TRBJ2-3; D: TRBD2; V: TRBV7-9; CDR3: CASSLGQGGSDTQYF
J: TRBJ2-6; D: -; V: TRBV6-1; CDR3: CATESSGANVLTF
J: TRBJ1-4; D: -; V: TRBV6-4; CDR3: CASSDSHGEKLFF
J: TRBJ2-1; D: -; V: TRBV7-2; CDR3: CASSFVVRQYEQFF
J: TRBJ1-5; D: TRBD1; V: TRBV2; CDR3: CASRNRGGYDQPQHF
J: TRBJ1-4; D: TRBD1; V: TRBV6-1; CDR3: CASSRTGGLGEKLFF
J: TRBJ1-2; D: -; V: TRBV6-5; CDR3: CASSPRNFYGYTF
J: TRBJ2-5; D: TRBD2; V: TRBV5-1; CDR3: CASSSALAGEESQYF
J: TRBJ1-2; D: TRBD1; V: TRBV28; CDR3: CASSLGGQGYGYTF
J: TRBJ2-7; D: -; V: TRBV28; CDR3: CASRVGNSYEQYF
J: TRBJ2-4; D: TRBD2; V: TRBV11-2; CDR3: CASSTGGAGNIQYF
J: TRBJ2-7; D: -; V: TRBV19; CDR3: CASSLSGGSYEQYF
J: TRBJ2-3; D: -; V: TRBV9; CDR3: CASSEGGRNTDTQYF
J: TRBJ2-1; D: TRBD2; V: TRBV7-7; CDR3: CASSLGGLGNEQFF
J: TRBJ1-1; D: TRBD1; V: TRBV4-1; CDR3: CASSSLGQGARNTEAFF
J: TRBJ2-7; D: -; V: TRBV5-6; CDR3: CASSLVQGHGDEQYF
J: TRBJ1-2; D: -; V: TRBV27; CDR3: CASSSVFAGSAYGYTF